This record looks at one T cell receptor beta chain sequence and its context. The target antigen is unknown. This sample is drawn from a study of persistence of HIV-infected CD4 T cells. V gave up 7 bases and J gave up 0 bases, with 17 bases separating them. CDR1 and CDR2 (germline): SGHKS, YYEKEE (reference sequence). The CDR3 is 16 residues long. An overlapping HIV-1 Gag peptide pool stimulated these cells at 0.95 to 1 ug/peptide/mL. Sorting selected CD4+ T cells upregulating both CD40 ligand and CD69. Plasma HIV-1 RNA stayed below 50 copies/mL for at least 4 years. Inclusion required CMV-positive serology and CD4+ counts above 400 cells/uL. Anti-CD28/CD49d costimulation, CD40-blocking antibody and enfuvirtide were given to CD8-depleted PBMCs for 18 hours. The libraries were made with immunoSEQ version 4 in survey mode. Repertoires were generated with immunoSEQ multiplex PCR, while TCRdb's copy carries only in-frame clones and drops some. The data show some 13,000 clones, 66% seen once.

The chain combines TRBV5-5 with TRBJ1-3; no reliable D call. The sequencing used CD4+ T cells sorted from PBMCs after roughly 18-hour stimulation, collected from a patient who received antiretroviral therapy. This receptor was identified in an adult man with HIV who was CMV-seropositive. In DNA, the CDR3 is TGTGCCAGCCAGCCCCCCGGCCTTACCTCTGGAAACACCATATATTTT. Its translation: CASQPPGLTSGNTIYF.